Listed below are T cell receptor beta chains from one sample, sequenced in a study of T-cell memory formation after mild COVID-19. Using its own MiXCR run on the 5' RACE reads, TCRdb lists one record per CDR3 protein. The table records some 270,000 distinct CDR3 sequences, 15% to 19% of them present only once. Input material: PBMCs or a T cell subset sorted from them (not recorded which). These receptors came from an adult woman who had mild COVID-19 (a few samples of this study predate the infection). Cell type and time point are not known. CDR3s include the opening cysteine and the closing phenylalanine or tryptophan. A D gene is named only where the DNA matches it firmly. Clone size, where shown, is once, few, many, or a class for clones that have expanded.

d_call: TRBD1
clone_size: .
j_call: TRBJ1-2
v_call: TRBV9
cdr3_nt: TGTGCCAGCAGCGGAGGACAGGGAGTCAGCTACACCTTC
cdr3_aa: CASSGGQGVSYTF

d_call: .
clone_size: .
j_call: TRBJ2-5
v_call: TRBV7-9
cdr3_nt: TGTGCCAGCAGCTTGCAGGGTTCCGCAGCGGAGACCCAGTACTTC
cdr3_aa: CASSLQGSAAETQYF

d_call: .
clone_size: few
j_call: TRBJ2-7
v_call: TRBV20-1
cdr3_nt: TGCAGTGCCCCCGACAGTATAAACTACGAGCAGTACTTC
cdr3_aa: CSAPDSINYEQYF

d_call: .
clone_size: .
j_call: TRBJ1-2
v_call: TRBV4-1
cdr3_nt: TGCGCCAGCAGCCAAGATGCGGGGGTCTATGGCTACACCTTC
cdr3_aa: CASSQDAGVYGYTF

d_call: TRBD1
clone_size: many
j_call: TRBJ2-1
v_call: TRBV5-1
cdr3_nt: TGCGCCAGCAGCCGGGACAGGGGCGGCAATGAGCAGTTCTTC
cdr3_aa: CASSRDRGGNEQFF

d_call: TRBD1
clone_size: .
j_call: TRBJ2-7
v_call: TRBV29-1
cdr3_nt: TGCAGCGTTGAGGACAGGGGGCGAGGACGCTACGAGCAGTACTTC
cdr3_aa: CSVEDRGRGRYEQYF

d_call: .
clone_size: .
j_call: TRBJ2-5
v_call: TRBV20-1
cdr3_nt: TGCAGTGCTCGACTGAATCTAAACCAAGAGACCCAGTACTTC
cdr3_aa: CSARLNLNQETQYF

d_call: .
clone_size: .
j_call: TRBJ1-5
v_call: TRBV20-1
cdr3_nt: TGCAGTGCTTCAGTTCAGAGGACCGATCAGCCCCAGCATTTT
cdr3_aa: CSASVQRTDQPQHF

d_call: TRBD2
clone_size: .
j_call: TRBJ2-7
v_call: TRBV7-9
cdr3_nt: TGTGCCAGCAGCATGTCTAGCGGGAGGCAATACGAGCAGTACTTC
cdr3_aa: CASSMSSGRQYEQYF

d_call: TRBD1
clone_size: few
j_call: TRBJ2-6
v_call: TRBV24-1
cdr3_nt: TGTGCCACCAGCTCCGGCCGGGACAGGTACTACTCTGGGGCCAACGTCCTGACTTTC
cdr3_aa: CATSSGRDRYYSGANVLTF

d_call: .
clone_size: many
j_call: TRBJ2-3
v_call: TRBV19
cdr3_nt: TGTGCCAGTAGCCTCACTTGGACAGATACGCAGTATTTT
cdr3_aa: CASSLTWTDTQYF

d_call: TRBD1
clone_size: .
j_call: TRBJ2-3
v_call: TRBV29-1
cdr3_nt: TGCAGCGTGAGACAGGGTACCGATACGCAGTATTTT
cdr3_aa: CSVRQGTDTQYF

d_call: .
clone_size: few
j_call: TRBJ2-3
v_call: TRBV5-1
cdr3_nt: TGCGCCAGCAGCTTGGGACTGGTTAGCACAGATACGCAGTATTTT
cdr3_aa: CASSLGLVSTDTQYF

d_call: TRBD2
clone_size: .
j_call: TRBJ2-1
v_call: TRBV20-1
cdr3_nt: TGCAGTGCTAGAGATGGATATAGCGGGCCTGGGGAGCAGTTCTTC
cdr3_aa: CSARDGYSGPGEQFF

d_call: .
clone_size: few
j_call: TRBJ1-4
v_call: TRBV10-3
cdr3_nt: TGTGCCATCAGTGAGAAGAGTGTGAGGACAGCGAATGAAAAACTGTTTTTT
cdr3_aa: CAISEKSVRTANEKLFF

d_call: TRBD1
clone_size: few
j_call: TRBJ2-7
v_call: TRBV4-1
cdr3_nt: TGCGCCAGCAGCCAGGACAGGCCCTCCTACGAGCAGTACTTC
cdr3_aa: CASSQDRPSYEQYF

d_call: TRBD1
clone_size: few
j_call: TRBJ1-6
v_call: TRBV20-1
cdr3_nt: TGCAGTGCTTCTCCAGGGGGTGAATATAATTCACCCCTCCACTTT
cdr3_aa: CSASPGGEYNSPLHF

d_call: TRBD2
clone_size: few
j_call: TRBJ2-3
v_call: TRBV12-3/TRBV12-4
cdr3_nt: TGTGCCAGCAGTTTAACGGGCGGGGGGGCCAGCACAGATACGCAGTATTTT
cdr3_aa: CASSLTGGGASTDTQYF

d_call: .
clone_size: few
j_call: TRBJ2-7
v_call: TRBV6-1
cdr3_nt: TGTGCCAGCAGGAAGACAGAGGCAACAACCGGCGAGCAGTACTTC
cdr3_aa: CASRKTEATTGEQYF

d_call: TRBD2
clone_size: few
j_call: TRBJ2-7
v_call: TRBV5-1
cdr3_nt: TGCGCCAGCAGCTACGTAGCGGGGGCAAAACTCGAGCAGTACTTC
cdr3_aa: CASSYVAGAKLEQYF

d_call: .
clone_size: few
j_call: TRBJ2-7
v_call: TRBV19
cdr3_nt: TGTGCCAGTAGTACTCGGTCCAGGGGAAGCTACGAGCAGTACTTC
cdr3_aa: CASSTRSRGSYEQYF

d_call: .
clone_size: .
j_call: TRBJ1-1
v_call: TRBV7-9
cdr3_nt: TGTGCCAGCAGCTCCTCTCTCGGGCACACTGAAGCTTTCTTT
cdr3_aa: CASSSSLGHTEAFF

d_call: .
clone_size: .
j_call: TRBJ2-3
v_call: TRBV12-3/TRBV12-4
cdr3_nt: TGTGCCAGCAGTTTAGAGTCGGCGGGGCTTAGCACAGATACGCAGTATTTT
cdr3_aa: CASSLESAGLSTDTQYF

d_call: TRBD2
clone_size: .
j_call: TRBJ2-6
v_call: TRBV10-3
cdr3_nt: TGTGCCATCAGTTCGACTAGCGGGGAATCTAACGTCCTGACTTTC
cdr3_aa: CAISSTSGESNVLTF

d_call: TRBD1
clone_size: few
j_call: TRBJ2-3
v_call: TRBV12-3/TRBV12-4
cdr3_nt: TGTGCCAGCAGTTCAGACAGGGGCCCCACAGATACGCAGTATTTT
cdr3_aa: CASSSDRGPTDTQYF

d_call: .
clone_size: .
j_call: TRBJ1-5
v_call: TRBV7-9
cdr3_nt: TGTGCCAGCAGCTCTAGCGTGGGCAGGGGCGGACAGCCCCAGCATTTT
cdr3_aa: CASSSSVGRGGQPQHF

d_call: TRBD1
clone_size: .
j_call: TRBJ2-7
v_call: TRBV18
cdr3_nt: TGTGCCAGCTCACGACAGGGGATGGGCTACGAGCAGTACTTC
cdr3_aa: CASSRQGMGYEQYF

d_call: .
clone_size: .
j_call: TRBJ1-6
v_call: TRBV9
cdr3_nt: TGTGCCAGCAGCGCCCGAGGACAGTATAATTCACCCCTCCACTTT
cdr3_aa: CASSARGQYNSPLHF

d_call: .
clone_size: .
j_call: TRBJ2-5
v_call: TRBV6-5
cdr3_nt: TGTGCCAGCAGTTACTCAGCGGTTAAGGGGCTCAGTCAAGAGACCCAGTACTTC
cdr3_aa: CASSYSAVKGLSQETQYF

d_call: .
clone_size: .
j_call: TRBJ2-7
v_call: TRBV11-3
cdr3_nt: TGTGCCAGCAGCCAACAGGGTTTGGACGAGCAGTACTTC
cdr3_aa: CASSQQGLDEQYF

d_call: .
clone_size: few
j_call: TRBJ1-2
v_call: TRBV4-1
cdr3_nt: TGCGCCAGCCGGGCAAGAAGGGTCGGGAATGGCTACACCTTC
cdr3_aa: CASRARRVGNGYTF

d_call: .
clone_size: .
j_call: TRBJ2-3
v_call: TRBV5-1
cdr3_nt: TGCGCCAGCAGCTTGATGGGGGCAGTTACAGATACGCAGTATTTT
cdr3_aa: CASSLMGAVTDTQYF

d_call: .
clone_size: .
j_call: TRBJ2-1
v_call: TRBV7-9
cdr3_nt: TGTGCCAGCAGCAGTGGCACTAGCAATGAGCAGTTCTTC
cdr3_aa: CASSSGTSNEQFF

d_call: .
clone_size: few
j_call: TRBJ2-5
v_call: TRBV11-3
cdr3_nt: TGTGCCAGCAGCTTACAGGTTCAGACCCAGTACTTC
cdr3_aa: CASSLQVQTQYF

d_call: TRBD2
clone_size: few
j_call: TRBJ2-1
v_call: TRBV20-1
cdr3_nt: TGCAGTGCGCCGGGACTAGCGAGATACAATGAGCAGTTCTTC
cdr3_aa: CSAPGLARYNEQFF

d_call: TRBD1
clone_size: .
j_call: TRBJ1-2
v_call: TRBV14
cdr3_nt: TGTGCCAGCAGACGAACAGGGGCGGACTATGGCTACACCTTC
cdr3_aa: CASRRTGADYGYTF

d_call: .
clone_size: few
j_call: TRBJ2-7
v_call: TRBV10-3
cdr3_nt: TGTGCCATCAGTGAGTCGAGTCCCGAGCAGTACTTC
cdr3_aa: CAISESSPEQYF

d_call: TRBD2
clone_size: .
j_call: TRBJ2-3
v_call: TRBV20-1
cdr3_nt: TGCAGTGCTCTAACTACCGGGACTACCGGAGATACGCAGTATTTT
cdr3_aa: CSALTTGTTGDTQYF

d_call: TRBD1
clone_size: .
j_call: TRBJ1-2
v_call: TRBV12-3/TRBV12-4
cdr3_nt: TGTGCCAGCAGTTTAGGCAGGGGGCCTAACTATGGCTACACCTTC
cdr3_aa: CASSLGRGPNYGYTF

d_call: TRBD2
clone_size: .
j_call: TRBJ2-2
v_call: TRBV6-5
cdr3_nt: TGTGCCAGCAGCTCCAAGCGGGAGAGGCACACCGGGGAGCTGTTTTTT
cdr3_aa: CASSSKRERHTGELFF

d_call: .
clone_size: many
j_call: TRBJ1-5
v_call: TRBV12-3/TRBV12-4
cdr3_nt: TGTGCCAGCAGTTTCTCTGTCGGGGGGGTGCAGCCCCAGCATTTT
cdr3_aa: CASSFSVGGVQPQHF

d_call: .
clone_size: .
j_call: TRBJ1-6
v_call: TRBV3-1
cdr3_nt: TGTGCCAGCAGCCAAGACAGTATCTATAATTCACCCCTCCACTTT
cdr3_aa: CASSQDSIYNSPLHF

d_call: .
clone_size: .
j_call: TRBJ2-7
v_call: TRBV7-2
cdr3_nt: TGTGCCAGCAGCATAACCGGGACCCAGGCGTGGGAGCAGTACTTC
cdr3_aa: CASSITGTQAWEQYF

d_call: .
clone_size: few
j_call: TRBJ1-2
v_call: TRBV18
cdr3_nt: TGTGCCAGCTCACCACCGCAGGGTTTTAGCTATGGCTACACCTTC
cdr3_aa: CASSPPQGFSYGYTF

d_call: TRBD2
clone_size: .
j_call: TRBJ2-3
v_call: TRBV6-5
cdr3_nt: TGTGCCAGCAGTTACATCCGAGCGGGAGGGACCACAGATACGCAGTATTTT
cdr3_aa: CASSYIRAGGTTDTQYF

d_call: .
clone_size: .
j_call: TRBJ1-5
v_call: TRBV20-1
cdr3_nt: TGCAGTGCTAGAGAATTTGAGAGGGGTCAGCCCCAGCATTTT
cdr3_aa: CSAREFERGQPQHF

d_call: .
clone_size: .
j_call: TRBJ2-3
v_call: TRBV6-2/TRBV6-3
cdr3_nt: TGTGCCAGCAGTAGGACAGCGCCAGATACGCAGTATTTT
cdr3_aa: CASSRTAPDTQYF

d_call: .
clone_size: .
j_call: TRBJ1-1
v_call: TRBV12-3/TRBV12-4
cdr3_nt: TGTGCCAGCAGGGCCCTCGGGAGACTGAGGACTGAAGCTTTCTTT
cdr3_aa: CASRALGRLRTEAFF

d_call: TRBD1
clone_size: few
j_call: TRBJ2-2
v_call: TRBV7-8
cdr3_nt: TGTGCCAGCAGCTTAGGGACAGGGGTTTTCGGGGAGCTGTTTTTT
cdr3_aa: CASSLGTGVFGELFF

d_call: .
clone_size: .
j_call: TRBJ2-1
v_call: TRBV4-1
cdr3_nt: TGCGCCAGCAGCCAGGACGGGGGGCCCTCCTACAATGAGCAGTTCTTC
cdr3_aa: CASSQDGGPSYNEQFF

d_call: TRBD1
clone_size: many
j_call: TRBJ2-4
v_call: TRBV2
cdr3_nt: TGTGCCAGCAGTGAGGACAGGCTAGCCAAAAACATTCAGTACTTC
cdr3_aa: CASSEDRLAKNIQYF

d_call: .
clone_size: few
j_call: TRBJ2-2
v_call: TRBV6-5
cdr3_nt: TGTGCCAGCAGTTACAGGGAACTAGAGATCACCGGGGAGCTGTTTTTT
cdr3_aa: CASSYRELEITGELFF

d_call: TRBD2
clone_size: few
j_call: TRBJ2-1
v_call: TRBV7-2
cdr3_nt: TGTGCCAGCAGCTTACACGGAGCGGGAGCTCGAAATGAGCAGTTCTTC
cdr3_aa: CASSLHGAGARNEQFF

d_call: TRBD2
clone_size: .
j_call: TRBJ2-5
v_call: TRBV5-1
cdr3_nt: TGCGCCAGCAGCTGGGCGACTAGCGGAGAGACCCAGTACTTC
cdr3_aa: CASSWATSGETQYF